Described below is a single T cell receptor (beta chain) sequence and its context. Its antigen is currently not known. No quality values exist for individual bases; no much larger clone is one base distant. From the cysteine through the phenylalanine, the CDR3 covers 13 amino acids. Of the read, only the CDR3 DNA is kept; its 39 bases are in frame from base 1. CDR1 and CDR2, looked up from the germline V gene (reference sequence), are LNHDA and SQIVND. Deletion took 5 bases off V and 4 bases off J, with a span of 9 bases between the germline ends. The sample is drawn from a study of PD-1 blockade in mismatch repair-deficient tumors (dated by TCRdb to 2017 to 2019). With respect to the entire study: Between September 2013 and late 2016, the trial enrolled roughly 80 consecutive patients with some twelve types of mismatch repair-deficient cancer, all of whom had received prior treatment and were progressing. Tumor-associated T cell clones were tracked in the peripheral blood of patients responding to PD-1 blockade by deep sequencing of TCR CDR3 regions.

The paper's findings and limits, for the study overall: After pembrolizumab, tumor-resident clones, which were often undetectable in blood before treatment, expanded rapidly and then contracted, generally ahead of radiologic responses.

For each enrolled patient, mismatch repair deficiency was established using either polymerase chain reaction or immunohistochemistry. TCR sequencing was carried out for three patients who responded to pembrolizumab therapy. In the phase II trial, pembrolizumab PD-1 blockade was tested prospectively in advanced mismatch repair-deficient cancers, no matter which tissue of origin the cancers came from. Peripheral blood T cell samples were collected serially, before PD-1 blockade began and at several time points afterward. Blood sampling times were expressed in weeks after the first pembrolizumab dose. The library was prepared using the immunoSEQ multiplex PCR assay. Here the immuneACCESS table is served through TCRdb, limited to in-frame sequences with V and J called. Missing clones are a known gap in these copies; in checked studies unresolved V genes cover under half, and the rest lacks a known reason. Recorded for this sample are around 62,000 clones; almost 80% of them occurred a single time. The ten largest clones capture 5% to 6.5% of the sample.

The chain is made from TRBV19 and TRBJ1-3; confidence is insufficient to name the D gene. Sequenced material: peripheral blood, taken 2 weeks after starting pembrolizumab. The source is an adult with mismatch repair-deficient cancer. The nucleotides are TGTGCCAGTAGTTGGGGTTCAGGAAACACCATATATTTT. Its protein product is CASSWGSGNTIYF. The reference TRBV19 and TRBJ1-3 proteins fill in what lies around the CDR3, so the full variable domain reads DGGITQSPKYLFRKEGQNVTLSCEQNLNHDAMYWYRQDPGQGLRLIYYSQIVNDFQKGDIAEGYSVSREKKESFPLTVTSAQKNPTAFYLCASSWGSGNTIYFGEGSWLTVV.